A single sample is the source of the 15 T cell receptor beta chains below, sequenced in a study of T cell responses to AZD1222 COVID-19 vaccine (dated by TCRdb to the early 2020s). The time point label, read with the paper, signifies: baseline before first vaccination. Receptors were amplified or captured by the immunoSEQ multiplex PCR assay. The table comes from immuneACCESS by way of TCRdb, which keeps in-frame sequences with V and J called. Part of the clones is missing from these tables; in studies checked, under half for an unresolved V gene and the rest for unknown reasons. For this sample there are 160,000 or so clones; less than 90% appear just once. Together, the top ten hold 1.5% to 2% of the sample. The input for sequencing was peripheral blood, taken on day 0 of AZD1222 vaccination. These receptors originate from an adult in good health.

Note on this clone: Other nucleotide sequences from this sample produce the same CDR3. The chain combines TRBV30 with TRBJ1-6; D is unclear. The CDR3 consists of 12 residues. Between the trimmed V and J ends, which lost 2 bases and 6 bases, there was a span of 5 bases. Germline CDR1 GTSNPN, CDR2 SVGIG (reference sequence). The CDR3 region is CAWSLGNSPLHF. The CDR3 DNA follows: TGTGCCTGGAGTCTAGGTAATTCACCCCTCCACTTT.

This CDR3 reads CASSVAISGADTGELFF. The CDR3 DNA follows: TGTGCCAGCAGCGTAGCAATTAGTGGGGCCGACACCGGGGAGCTGTTTTTT. The chain joins TRBV9 to TRBJ2-2, with D tentatively TRBD1 (5 bases). Trimming removed 0 bases at V and 3 bases at J, with 15 bases between. Germline V CDR1 and CDR2: SGDLS, YYNGEE. The CDR3 runs 17 residues.

The DNA for the CDR3 is TGTGCCAGCAGCGCGCTAGGGACAGGGGTGACAGATACGCAGTATTTT. Its protein is CASSALGTGVTDTQYF. V gene TRBV7-8 combines with J gene TRBJ2-3; 10 nucleotides align to TRBD1. V gave up 5 bases and J gave up 3 bases; unmatched junction bases: 8. The CDR3 is 16 residues long. Looked up from germline, CDR1 is SGHVS and CDR2 is FQNEAQ.

The chain joins TRBV28 to TRBJ1-5; a weak D match, TRBD1 (6 bases). This CDR3 is built from 19 residues. CDR1 and CDR2 from the germline V gene are MDHEN and SYDVKM. V lost 8 bases and J lost 4, with 30 bases in between. This chain's CDR3 is CASRQLGRLGWDNNQPQHF. The CDR3 nucleotides are TGTGCCAGCCGACAGTTGGGACGACTCGGGTGGGACAATAATCAGCCCCAGCATTTT.

This chain joins TRBV9 and TRBJ2-1, with 8 bases lining up with TRBD2. This CDR3 spans 17 amino acids. Germline trimming cut 0 bases from V and 0 bases from J; bases unmatched to any gene: 5. Germline loops: CDR1 SGDLS, CDR2 YYNGEE. CDR3 residues: CASSVGTGGSSYNEQFF. The CDR3 nucleotides are TGTGCCAGCAGCGTAGGTACGGGAGGGAGCTCCTACAATGAGCAGTTCTTC.

The V gene is TRBV30, the J gene TRBJ2-7; 11 bases agree with TRBD1. Germline V gene sequence: CDR1 GTSNPN, CDR2 SVGIG (reference sequence). The trim removed 1 base at V and 6 bases at J, leaving 5 bases unmatched. This CDR3 comprises 14 residues. The CDR3 bases are TGTGCCTGGAGTGCAGGACAGGGGGCCCGCGAGCAGTACGTC. Encoded protein: CAWSAGQGAREQYV.

V is TRBV6-5 and J is TRBJ2-7; D possibly corresponds to TRBD1 (6 bases). CDR1 is MNHEY, CDR2 SVGAGI, per germline. The CDR3 spans 14 residues. Deletions cut 6 bases from V and 0 bases from J, with 12 bases between. The CDR3 protein is CASRAQGSSYEQYV. The DNA of the CDR3 is TGTGCCAGCAGAGCACAGGGTTCCTCCTACGAGCAGTACGTC.

This clone was picked up a small number of times. The genes are TRBV28 and TRBJ2-1, with 11 bases aligning to TRBD2. Germline-derived CDR1 and CDR2 are MDHEN and SYDVKM. The CDR3 runs to 16 residues. V trimming: 4 bases; J trimming: 6 bases; junction bases outside the gene matches: 8. The CDR3 DNA reads as TGTGCCAGCAGTTACCCGGGACTAGCGGACCCCAATGAGCAGTTCTTC. Translation: CASSYPGLADPNEQFF. The full variable domain, its missing parts supplied by reference TRBV28 and TRBJ2-1, is DVKVTQSSRYLVKRTGEKVFLECVQDMDHENMFWYRQDPGLGLRLIYFSYDVKMKEKGDIPEGYSVSREKKERFSLILESASTNQTSMYLCASSYPGLADPNEQFFGPGTRLTVL.

This clone was recorded only once. The sample holds other DNA sequences that translate to the same CDR3. CDR3 amino acids: CASSRNTEAFF. CDR3 DNA: TGTGCCAGCAGTAGGAACACTGAAGCTTTCTTT. The chain is built from TRBV6-2 or TRBV6-3 and TRBJ1-1, with D hard to call. V lost 5 bases, J lost 1 base, and 2 bases lay in between. This CDR3 is 11 amino acids long. Germline-derived CDR1 and CDR2 are MNHEY and SVGEGT.

The CDR3 is CASSQDRQGKELFF. DNA of the CDR3: TGCGCCAGCAGCCAAGATCGGCAGGGAAAGGAGCTGTTTTTT. The chain couples TRBV4-3 to TRBJ2-2, with a weak D call TRBD1 (5 bases). CDR3 length equals 14 residues. V lost 0 bases and J lost 10, with 12 bases in between. CDR1 is LGHNA and CDR2 is YSLEER in the germline V gene.

The chain uses TRBV18 and TRBJ2-7; TRBD2 aligns across 7 bases. The CDR3 covers 16 residues. Germline loops: CDR1 KGHSH, CDR2 LQKENI. J lost 6 bases, V lost 3 bases, and 14 bases had no gene match. The chain's CDR3 is CASSPRTPREGIEQYF. The DNA for the CDR3 is TGTGCCAGCTCACCTCGGACTCCAAGGGAGGGTATCGAGCAGTACTTC.

The V and J genes are TRBV7-6 and TRBJ2-7; D might be TRBD2 (6 bases). V lost 5 bases and J lost 2, with 22 bases in between. Germline V gives CDR1 SGHVS, CDR2 FNYEAQ. The CDR3 is made up of 17 amino acids. Written as DNA, the CDR3 is TGTGCCAGCAGCCCAAAGGTGGGGACTCCGAGACCCTACGAGCAGTACTTC. Amino acid sequence: CASSPKVGTPRPYEQYF.

The chain has TRBV7-9 and TRBJ1-5, with D perhaps TRBD1 (5 bases). The CDR3 consists of 13 residues. Per germline, CDR1 SEHNR and CDR2 FQNEAQ (reference sequence). V lost 1 base and J 5 bases, leaving 6 bases between the germline ends. Written as DNA, the CDR3 is TGTGCCAGCAGCTTAGGAGGGGATCAGCCCCAGCATTTT. This sequence encodes CASSLGGDQPQHF.

V is TRBV9 and J is TRBJ2-3, with 9 bases that match TRBD1. Germline trimming cut 0 bases from V and 3 bases from J; bases unmatched to any gene: 5. The length of the CDR3 is 16 residues. Germline loops: CDR1 SGDLS, CDR2 YYNGEE. The CDR3 spells CASSVVGDRVTDTQYF. The CDR3 DNA reads TGTGCCAGCAGCGTAGTTGGGGACAGGGTAACAGATACGCAGTATTTT.

This clone has only one observation. The chain joins TRBV9 to TRBJ2-4; 11 bases match TRBD1. The CDR3 has 15 amino acids. Germline values: CDR1 SGDLS, CDR2 YYNGEE. The junction had 7 bases not matched to a gene; V was cut back by 4 bases and J by 7 bases. In DNA form, the CDR3 reads TGTGCCAGCAGCTCCGCCGGGACAGGGGGTAACATTCAGTACTTC. As protein: CASSSAGTGGNIQYF. Looking up the rest from reference TRBV9 and TRBJ2-4 gives the full variable domain: DSGVTQTPKHLITATGQRVTLRCSPRSGDLSVYWYQQSLDQGLQFLIQYYNGEERAKGNILERFSAQQFPDLHSELNLSSLELGDSALYFCASSSAGTGGNIQYFGAGTRLSVL.